This TCR beta chain emerged from a study of cytomegalovirus exposure and HLA in healthy donors. This CDR3 has 14 residues. CDR1 SEHNR and CDR2 FQNEAQ come from the germline V gene (reference sequence). The PCR had 60 Vbeta and 13 Jbeta primers. The assay was immunoSEQ multiplex PCR, and TCRdb's table has in-frame clones only and misses some. The table records more than 70,000 clones, 70% to 80% of them present only once. Remarks on this clone: Its matching antigen is unknown. An end of the junction differs from the germline gene, which may be a read error.

These donors counted as nominally healthy when sampled, but unrecorded immune exposures were likely. The study, taken as a whole, reports: TCR beta V- and J-gene trimming was later associated with a missense DCLRE1C variant.

Sequencing was performed on PBMCs. The receptor was isolated from a man aged 45-65 years in good health and CMV-seropositive. This chain uses TRBV7-9 with TRBJ2-7; 7 bases map to TRBD2. This CDR3 is CSSSPWGGRYEQYF. CDR3 nucleotide sequence: TGTTCCAGCAGCCCATGGGGGGGTCGATACGAGCAGTACTTC.